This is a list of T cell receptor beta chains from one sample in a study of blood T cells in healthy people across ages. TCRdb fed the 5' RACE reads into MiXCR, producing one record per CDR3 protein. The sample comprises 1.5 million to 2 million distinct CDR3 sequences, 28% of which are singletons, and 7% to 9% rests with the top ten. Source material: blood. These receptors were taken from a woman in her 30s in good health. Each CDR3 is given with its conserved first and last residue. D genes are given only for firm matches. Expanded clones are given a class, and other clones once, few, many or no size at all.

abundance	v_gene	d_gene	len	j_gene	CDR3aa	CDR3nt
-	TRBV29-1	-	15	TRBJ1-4	CSVEVQGRTNEKRFF	TGCAGCGTTGAGGTCCAGGGAAGAACTAATGAAAAACGGTTTTTT
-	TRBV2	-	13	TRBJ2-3	CASRTDSTDAQYF	TGTGCCAGCAGAACGGACAGCACAGATGCGCAGTATTTT
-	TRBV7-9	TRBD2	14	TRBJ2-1	CASSWTGGPGEQFF	TGTGCCAGCAGCTGGACGGGGGGGCCGGGTGAGCAGTTCTTC
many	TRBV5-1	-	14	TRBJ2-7	CASSLEGSQYEQYF	TGCGCCAGCAGCTTGGAAGGCAGCCAGTACGAGCAGTACTTC
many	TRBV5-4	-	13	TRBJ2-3	CASSRTSTDTQYF	TGTGCCAGCAGCCGCACTAGCACAGATACGCAGTATTTT
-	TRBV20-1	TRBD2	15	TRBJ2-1	CSAPLAGDSWDEQFF	TGCAGTGCCCCACTAGCGGGGGACTCTTGGGATGAGCAGTTCTTC
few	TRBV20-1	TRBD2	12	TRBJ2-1	CSADGLANEQFF	TGCAGTGCTGATGGACTAGCCAATGAGCAGTTCTTC
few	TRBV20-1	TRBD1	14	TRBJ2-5	CSARSSQGEVTQYF	TGCAGTGCTCGCTCGTCACAGGGGGAGGTGACCCAGTACTTC
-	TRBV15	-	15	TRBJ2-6	CATSAQGSGANVLTF	TGTGCCACCAGCGCACAGGGCTCTGGGGCCAACGTCCTGACTTTC
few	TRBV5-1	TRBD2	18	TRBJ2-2	CASSPMTSGNTDAGELFF	TGCGCCAGCAGCCCGATGACTAGCGGGAACACCGACGCCGGGGAGCTGTTTTTT
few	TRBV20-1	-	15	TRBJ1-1	CSARELGRDHTEAFF	TGCAGTGCTAGAGAGCTAGGCAGGGATCACACTGAAGCTTTCTTT
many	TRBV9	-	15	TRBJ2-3	CASSRHVPGGDTQYF	TGTGCCAGCAGCAGACACGTCCCTGGGGGAGATACGCAGTATTTT
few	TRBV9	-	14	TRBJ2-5	CASSVAGSGETQYF	TGTGCCAGCAGCGTAGCGGGATCCGGGGAGACCCAGTACTTC
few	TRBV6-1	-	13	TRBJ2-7	CASSPPMSYEQYF	TGTGCCAGCAGTCCCCCCATGTCCTACGAGCAGTACTTC
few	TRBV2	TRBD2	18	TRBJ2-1	CASRSGLAGGSSYNEQFF	TGTGCCAGCAGGTCAGGACTAGCGGGGGGAAGCTCCTACAATGAGCAGTTCTTC
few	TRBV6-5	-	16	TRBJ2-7	CASSYSKTGARYEQYF	TGTGCCAGCAGTTACTCCAAGACAGGCGCGAGGTACGAGCAGTACTTC
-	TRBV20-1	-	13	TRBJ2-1	CSAVGGPYNEQFF	TGCAGTGCTGTCGGGGGACCCTACAATGAGCAGTTCTTC
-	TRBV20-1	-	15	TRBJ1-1	CSARDPQGFGTEAFF	TGCAGTGCTAGAGACCCGCAGGGGTTTGGCACTGAAGCTTTCTTT
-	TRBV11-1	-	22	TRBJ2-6	CASSLYEVQGPESWPGANVLTF	TGTGCCAGCAGCTTATATGAGGTTCAGGGGCCCGAAAGTTGGCCTGGGGCCAACGTCCTGACTTTC
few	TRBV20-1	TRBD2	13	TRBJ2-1	CSARSRLAREQFF	TGCAGTGCTAGATCTAGACTAGCCCGAGAGCAGTTCTTC
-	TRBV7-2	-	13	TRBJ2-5	CASSSVADQSQYF	TGTGCCAGCAGCTCGGTAGCGGATCAGTCCCAGTACTTC
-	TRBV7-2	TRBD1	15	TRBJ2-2	CASSLGTGRTGELFF	TGTGCCAGCAGCTTAGGGACAGGGCGCACCGGGGAGCTGTTTTTT
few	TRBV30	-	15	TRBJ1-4	CAWGSPPTGNEKLFF	TGTGCCTGGGGATCTCCCCCGACGGGGAATGAAAAACTGTTTTTT
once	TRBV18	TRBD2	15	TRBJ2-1	CASPLTSGGLNEQFF	TGTGCCAGCCCATTGACTAGCGGGGGCCTCAATGAGCAGTTCTTC
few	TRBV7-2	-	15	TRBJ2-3	CASSLTGLDTDTQYF	TGTGCCAGCAGCTTAACGGGATTAGACACAGATACGCAGTATTTT
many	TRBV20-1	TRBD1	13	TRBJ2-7	CSAPSPGGYEQYF	TGCAGTGCTCCCTCCCCAGGGGGCTACGAGCAGTACTTC
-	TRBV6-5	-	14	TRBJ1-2	CASSSHAGDYGYTF	TGTGCCAGCAGTTCCCATGCAGGGGACTATGGCTACACCTTC
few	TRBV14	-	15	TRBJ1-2	CASSQDEEQGHGYTF	TGTGCCAGCAGCCAAGATGAAGAACAGGGCCATGGCTACACCTTC
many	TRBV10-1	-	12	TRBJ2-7	CASSDPPGQQYF	TGCGCCAGCAGTGACCCACCGGGACAGCAGTACTTC
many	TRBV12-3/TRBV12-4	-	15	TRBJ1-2	CASSLWDVYNYGYTF	TGTGCCAGCAGTTTATGGGACGTCTATAACTATGGCTACACCTTC
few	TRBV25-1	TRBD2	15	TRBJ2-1	CASSDSGTSVNEQFF	TGTGCCAGCAGTGATTCCGGGACTAGCGTCAATGAGCAGTTCTTC
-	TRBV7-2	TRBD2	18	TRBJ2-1	CASSLVLLPSGTYNDQFF	TGTGCCAGCAGCTTGGTCCTCCTACCTAGCGGGACTTACAATGATCAGTTCTTC
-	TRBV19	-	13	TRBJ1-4	CASTRGPYEKLFF	TGTGCCAGTACCCGGGGGCCATATGAAAAACTGTTTTTT
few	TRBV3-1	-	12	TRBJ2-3	CAVLAPGDTQYF	TGTGCCGTCCTGGCCCCCGGGGATACGCAGTATTTT
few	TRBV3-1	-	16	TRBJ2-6	CASSPTSGAGANALTF	TGTGCCAGCAGCCCCACGTCTGGGGCTGGGGCCAACGCCCTGACTTTC
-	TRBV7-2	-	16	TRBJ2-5	CASSPWGSGAQETQYF	TGTGCCAGCAGCCCTTGGGGTAGCGGAGCCCAAGAGACCCAGTACTTC
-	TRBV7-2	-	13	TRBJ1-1	CASSSVGDTEAFF	TGTGCCAGCAGCTCTGTTGGGGACACTGAAGCTTTCTTT
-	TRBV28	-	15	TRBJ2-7	CASNSEGLLSYEQYF	TGTGCCAGCAACTCCGAGGGACTTCTCTCCTACGAGCAGTACTTC
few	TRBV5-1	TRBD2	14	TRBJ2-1	CASSFGGIGNEQFF	TGCGCCAGCAGCTTCGGGGGGATTGGCAATGAGCAGTTCTTC
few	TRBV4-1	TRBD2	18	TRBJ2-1	CASSLAPIAAGGYNEQFF	TGCGCCAGCAGCCTAGCCCCGATAGCAGCGGGGGGCTACAATGAGCAGTTCTTC
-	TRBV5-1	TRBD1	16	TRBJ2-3	CASSLDRGQRTDTQYF	TGCGCCAGCAGCTTGGACAGGGGCCAAAGAACAGATACGCAGTATTTT
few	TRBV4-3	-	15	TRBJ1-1	CASSHEVQGFTEAFF	TGCGCCAGCAGCCACGAGGTCCAAGGGTTCACTGAAGCTTTCTTT
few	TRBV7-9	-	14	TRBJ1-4	CASSPGLSSVKLFF	TGTGCCAGCAGCCCCGGATTATCGTCGGTGAAACTGTTTTTT